This TCR beta chain is drawn from a study of control samples from healthy donors and cancer patients. TCRdb keeps only in-frame clones here, not all; method: immunoSEQ multiplex PCR. This sample yields about 120,000 clones, of which just under 90% are seen a single time; 9% to 14% belongs to the top ten. Looked up from germline, CDR1 is MNHEY and CDR2 is SVGEGT. The CDR3 totals 15 residues. V shed 6 bases and J 0 bases; nucleotides not matched to a gene: 4. The sequenced material came from blood. This TCR derives from a man aged 25-40 years in good health. This chain connects TRBV6-2 or TRBV6-3 to TRBJ1-1; TRBD1 agrees at 10 bases. The CDR3 DNA sequence: TGTGCCAGCAGCCGGGACAGGGGAATGAACACTGAAGCTTTCTTT. Amino acid sequence: CASSRDRGMNTEAFF.